This T cell receptor beta chain was observed in a study of molecular identifiers for immune sequencing clone quantification. The wider study: The replicate experiment used RNA from roughly 18,000 or 92,000 naive CD8 cells. This RNA was split into five aliquots, and four of them were sequenced. Study-level results: Among effectors, clones above 20 RNA copies held over 99% of molecules; among naive cells, under 1%.

It was from roughly 20,000 to 1,000,000 sorted cells, with 10%, 30% or 50% RNA, that naive CD8 libraries came. With 0 bases clipped from V and 0 bases from J, the junction kept 12 bases outside the gene matches. Germline loops: CDR1 SQVTM, CDR2 ANQGSEA. This CDR3 spans 19 amino acids. Previously described methods and listed TCR primers were employed for the bulk TCR libraries. Each CDR3 protein gets one entry after TCRdb re-called the PCR reads with MiXCR. This table has around 480,000 distinct CDR3 sequences, over 20% appearing once. This clonotype appeared many times. As yet, its antigen is unknown. V is TRBV29-1 and J is TRBJ2-1; 9 nucleotides agree with TRBD2. The source material was naive CD8+ T cells from blood, with Jurkat cell RNA spiked in. Subset here: FACS-sorted CD8+CD4-CCR7+CD45RA+ naive T cells. The clonotype originates from a human donor in good health. Some libraries in this study had Jurkat cell RNA spiked in. The DNA of the CDR3 is TGCAGCGTTGAAGAGTGGCTAGCGGGACCCCAAAGCTCCTACAATGAGCAGTTCTTC. It is translated as CSVEEWLAGPQSSYNEQFF.